The T cell receptor (beta chain) described here comes from a study of Ad26.COV2.S vaccination and SARS-CoV-2 variants listed by TCRdb under 2021. Study-level background: Donors in the vaccine arm were drawn from COV1001, a phase I-IIa trial of Ad26.COV2.S in healthy adults that was multicentre, randomized, double-blind and placebo-controlled. Ad26.COV2.S was administered intramuscularly at a dose of 5x10^10 or 1x10^11 viral particles, either as one shot or as two shots given 56 days apart. TCRbeta repertoire sequencing served as the tool for gauging how specific and how broad the SARS-CoV-2-reactive T cell receptors were following Ad26.COV2.S vaccination. The TCR-sequenced set comprised approximately 32 samples: around 20 Ad26.COV2.S vaccine recipients, 5 placebo recipients and 8 SARS-CoV-2 convalescent individuals. Trial participants were randomized into five groups of five, in which low-dose or high-dose Ad26.COV2.S was given once or twice, or placebo was given on both occasions. Blinding of investigators to trial group allocation was maintained during experiments and outcome assessment. Study-level results and caveats: Vaccine and placebo recipients had similar non-spike TCR breadth, a finding consistent with the vaccine containing only spike. The study lacked the statistical power to compare responses across vaccine doses or regimens. Ad26.COV2.S recipients had higher spike-specific TCR breadth than placebo recipients (P = 0.0014). The authors noted that the TCR breadth and depth analyses may have underestimated total T cell responses. After vaccination, spike-specific CD8+ and CD4+ T cell responses were reported to show substantial breadth.

Reading the label with the study, this specimen's treatment or condition is: around 19 received Ad26.COV2.S at low or high dose, single or two shots; roughly five received placebo; per-sample allocation not given. For vaccine and placebo recipients, the sequenced repertoires came from samples collected on day 63 after the first injection. In Cohort 1b, about two dozen adults aged 18-55 years were enrolled at a single site in Boston, USA, between 29 July and 7 August 2020. Ad26.COV2.S consisted of a replication-incompetent adenovirus type 26 vector by which a prefusion-stabilized SARS-CoV-2 spike protein from the original Wuhan strain was expressed. Comments on this clone: The antigen it binds to is not known. Within one base of it there is no much larger clone, and no base qualities were kept.

The immunoSEQ Assay was the method used to sequence TCRbeta CDR3 regions. After extraction, genomic DNA underwent amplification by bias-controlled multiplex PCR, followed by high-throughput sequencing. Per the source publication's procedure: To quantify the absolute abundance of every unique TCRbeta CDR3 region, sequences were collapsed and filtered. Usable DNA was measured by amplifying reference genes present in all nucleated cells, and TCRbeta template counts were normalized to that usable DNA to estimate T cell fraction. Repertoire TCRs were annotated as SARS-CoV-2-specific by exact matching of V gene, CDR3 amino acid sequence and J gene to a known reactive TCR set. MIRA supplied the reference SARS-CoV-2 TCR set, which was filtered for enrichment in COVID-19-positive ImmuneCODE repertoires so that public or cross-reactive TCRs were removed. Using the MIRA antigens, annotated TCRs were further analysed by specific ORF or by position within an ORF. Breadth was defined as the number of annotated unique rearrangements divided by the total number of unique productive rearrangements, and depth was defined as the summed frequency of the annotated unique rearrangements. TCR breadth was compared between groups using two-sided Wilcoxon rank-sum tests. TCRdb holds this immuneACCESS table with in-frame rearrangements only. Some clones are missing; in checked studies, unresolved V genes explain under half, and the rest has no known cause. The V and J calls and clone size are taken from that table; D and trimming were inferred from the DNA. Within this sample are hundreds of thousands of clones, with around 89% of them counted one time only. The top ten constitute approximately 4.5% of the sample.

The source is a person aged 18-60 years who received the Ad26.COV2.S COVID-19 vaccine or a placebo. The sample consisted of peripheral blood, taken in a trial of Ad26.COV2.S vaccine versus placebo.

CDR3 protein: CASSLTTGGYEQYF. The DNA sequence is given as TGTGCCAGCAGCCTCACGACAGGGGGCTACGAGCAGTACTTC. The chain was built from TRBV3-1 (or the pseudogene TRBV3-2) and TRBJ2-7, with 9 junctional bases fitting TRBD1. CDR1 and CDR2 were assigned from the germline V gene (reference sequence) as LGHDT and YNNKEL. From cysteine to phenylalanine, the CDR3 is 14 amino acids long. Only the CDR3 portion is preserved as DNA: 42 bases, with reading frame beginning at the first base. Trimming leaves V shorter by 4 bases and J shorter by 3 bases, with the junction holding 4 bases beyond the gene matches.